The rows below give T cell receptor beta chains drawn from one sample of a study of blood T cell repertoires in COVID-19. Here immunoSEQ multiplex PCR was the method, and the copy in TCRdb shows in-frame clones only, minus some. The sample records approximately 210,000 clones, about 76% being singletons. Source material: PBMCs or T cells enriched from blood (not recorded which). The receptors derive from a woman in her forties or fifties with acute COVID-19. CDR3s include the opening cysteine and the closing phenylalanine or tryptophan. The D gene is left open where the match is weak. Size is omitted from some rows. Given values are once, few, many or a class for expanded clones.

j_gene: TRBJ2-3; d_gene: .; abundance: .; v_gene: TRBV7-2; CDR3aa: CASSPQGTDTQYF; CDR3nt: TGTGCCAGCAGCCCCCAGGGCACAGATACGCAGTATTTT
j_gene: TRBJ2-4; d_gene: TRBD2; abundance: .; v_gene: TRBV28; CDR3aa: CAVGRARAKNIQYF; CDR3nt: TGTGCTGTGGGGAGGGCCCGGGCCAAAAACATTCAGTACTTC
j_gene: TRBJ2-4; d_gene: TRBD1; abundance: .; v_gene: TRBV19; CDR3aa: CASSIGDRLAKNIQYF; CDR3nt: TGTGCCAGTAGTATTGGGGACAGGTTAGCCAAAAACATTCAGTACTTC
j_gene: TRBJ1-2; d_gene: .; abundance: .; v_gene: TRBV3-1/TRBV3-2; CDR3aa: CASSQGRMYGYTF; CDR3nt: TGTGCCAGCAGCCAAGGGCGGATGTATGGCTACACCTTC
j_gene: TRBJ1-2; d_gene: TRBD1; abundance: .; v_gene: TRBV27; CDR3aa: CASSWTGSYGYTF; CDR3nt: TGTGCCAGCAGCTGGACAGGCTCCTATGGCTACACCTTC
j_gene: TRBJ2-6; d_gene: TRBD1; abundance: .; v_gene: TRBV18; CDR3aa: CASSPTLDRPTGAGANVLTF; CDR3nt: TGTGCCAGCTCACCCACACTGGACAGGCCGACAGGGGCTGGGGCCAACGTCCTGACTTTC
j_gene: TRBJ1-4; d_gene: TRBD1; abundance: .; v_gene: TRBV2; CDR3aa: CASQMTGTNEKLFF; CDR3nt: TGTGCCAGCCAGATGACAGGGACTAATGAAAAACTGTTTTTT
j_gene: TRBJ2-7; d_gene: TRBD2; abundance: .; v_gene: TRBV7-2; CDR3aa: CASSPIAGAYEQYF; CDR3nt: TGTGCCAGCAGCCCTATAGCGGGAGCCTACGAGCAGTACTTC
j_gene: TRBJ2-7; d_gene: .; abundance: few; v_gene: TRBV3-1/TRBV3-2; CDR3aa: CASSQNRANEQYF; CDR3nt: TGTGCCAGCAGCCAGAACAGGGCGAACGAGCAGTACTTC
j_gene: TRBJ2-7; d_gene: TRBD1; abundance: .; v_gene: TRBV2; CDR3aa: CASKGDRADEQYF; CDR3nt: TGTGCCAGCAAAGGGGACAGGGCGGACGAGCAGTACTTC
j_gene: TRBJ1-2; d_gene: .; abundance: few; v_gene: TRBV9; CDR3aa: CASSVSLQGWYGYTF; CDR3nt: TGTGCCAGCAGCGTTTCCTTACAGGGTTGGTATGGCTACACCTTC
j_gene: TRBJ2-7; d_gene: .; abundance: .; v_gene: TRBV14; CDR3aa: CASSQDRSPYYEQYF; CDR3nt: TGTGCCAGCAGCCAAGACAGGTCCCCCTACTACGAGCAGTACTTC
j_gene: TRBJ2-7; d_gene: .; abundance: few; v_gene: TRBV7-6; CDR3aa: CASSLGAGWSYEQYF; CDR3nt: TGTGCCAGCAGCTTAGGTGCGGGCTGGAGCTACGAGCAGTACTTC
j_gene: TRBJ2-3; d_gene: .; abundance: .; v_gene: TRBV7-2; CDR3aa: CASSFRSYSGSTDTQYF; CDR3nt: TGTGCCAGCAGCTTTCGATCCTACTCCGGTTCGACAGATACGCAGTATTTT
j_gene: TRBJ1-3; d_gene: TRBD1; abundance: .; v_gene: TRBV5-6; CDR3aa: CASSLLGTGGNTIYF; CDR3nt: TGTGCCAGCAGCTTGCTCGGGACAGGGGGAAACACCATATATTTT
j_gene: TRBJ2-5; d_gene: TRBD2; abundance: .; v_gene: TRBV3-1/TRBV3-2; CDR3aa: CASSLGTSGRIEGTQYF; CDR3nt: TGTGCCAGCAGCCTCGGGACTAGCGGGCGTATTGAGGGGACCCAGTACTTC
j_gene: TRBJ2-7; d_gene: .; abundance: .; v_gene: TRBV4-2; CDR3aa: CASSQALLAGRSSYEQYF; CDR3nt: TGTGCCAGCAGCCAAGCGCTCCTTGCGGGTAGAAGCTCCTACGAGCAGTACTTC
j_gene: TRBJ1-6; d_gene: .; abundance: .; v_gene: TRBV2; CDR3aa: CASTFSRTQNSPLHF; CDR3nt: TGTGCCAGCACTTTCTCTAGAACACAAAATTCACCCCTCCACTTT
j_gene: TRBJ2-7; d_gene: TRBD1; abundance: .; v_gene: TRBV28; CDR3aa: CASSLPGTGLDEQYF; CDR3nt: TGTGCCAGCAGTTTACCCGGGACAGGGCTGGACGAGCAGTACTTC
j_gene: TRBJ1-2; d_gene: .; abundance: .; v_gene: TRBV15; CDR3aa: CATSRTDGENNYGYTF; CDR3nt: TGTGCCACCAGCAGAACAGACGGCGAAAATAACTATGGCTACACCTTC
j_gene: TRBJ1-1; d_gene: .; abundance: .; v_gene: TRBV7-5; CDR3aa: CARSWGRNTEAFF; CDR3nt: TGTGCCAGAAGCTGGGGGCGGAACACTGAAGCTTTCTTT
j_gene: TRBJ2-7; d_gene: .; abundance: .; v_gene: TRBV29-1; CDR3aa: CSASSVNSYEQYF; CDR3nt: TGCAGCGCCTCTAGCGTGAACTCCTACGAGCAGTACTTC
j_gene: TRBJ1-6; d_gene: .; abundance: few; v_gene: TRBV11-2; CDR3aa: CASSLIGQINSPLHF; CDR3nt: TGTGCCAGCAGCTTAATAGGACAGATCAATTCACCCCTCCACTTT
j_gene: TRBJ2-7; d_gene: TRBD1; abundance: .; v_gene: TRBV10-3; CDR3aa: CAISEPGQGTYEQYF; CDR3nt: TGTGCCATCAGTGAACCAGGACAGGGGACCTACGAGCAGTACTTC
j_gene: TRBJ1-6; d_gene: TRBD1; abundance: few; v_gene: TRBV4-3; CDR3aa: CASSQDRSSYNSPLHF; CDR3nt: TGCGCCAGCAGCCAGGACAGGAGCTCCTATAATTCACCCCTCCACTTT
j_gene: TRBJ2-2; d_gene: TRBD2; abundance: .; v_gene: TRBV10-3; CDR3aa: CAISAPGGEASTGELFF; CDR3nt: TGTGCCATCAGTGCCCCGGGAGGGGAGGCCAGCACCGGGGAGCTGTTTTTT
j_gene: TRBJ2-5; d_gene: TRBD2; abundance: .; v_gene: TRBV28; CDR3aa: CASSLSTSGVETQYF; CDR3nt: TGTGCCAGCAGTTTATCGACTAGCGGGGTAGAGACCCAGTACTTC
j_gene: TRBJ2-3; d_gene: TRBD2; abundance: .; v_gene: TRBV7-2; CDR3aa: CASSPRLAGGPNTQYF; CDR3nt: TGTGCCAGCAGCCCCAGACTAGCGGGAGGGCCAAATACGCAGTATTTT
j_gene: TRBJ1-6; d_gene: TRBD1; abundance: .; v_gene: TRBV19; CDR3aa: CASGLGGTGILPLHF; CDR3nt: TGTGCCAGTGGACTCGGGGGGACAGGGATCTTACCCCTCCACTTT
j_gene: TRBJ2-3; d_gene: TRBD2; abundance: once; v_gene: TRBV5-1; CDR3aa: CASSLAATSGTDTQYF; CDR3nt: TGCGCCAGCAGCTTGGCCGCTACTAGCGGTACAGATACGCAGTATTTT
j_gene: TRBJ1-2; d_gene: .; abundance: .; v_gene: TRBV28; CDR3aa: CASRVQGYGYTF; CDR3nt: TGTGCCAGCAGGGTCCAGGGATATGGCTACACCTTC
j_gene: TRBJ2-1; d_gene: .; abundance: .; v_gene: TRBV7-3; CDR3aa: CASSLTTGGYNEQFF; CDR3nt: TGTGCCAGCAGCTTAACGACTGGTGGTTACAATGAGCAGTTCTTC
j_gene: TRBJ1-3; d_gene: .; abundance: .; v_gene: TRBV7-2; CDR3aa: CASSFSSSGNTIYF; CDR3nt: TGTGCCAGCAGCTTTTCCAGCTCTGGAAACACCATATATTTT
j_gene: TRBJ2-7; d_gene: TRBD2; abundance: once; v_gene: TRBV27; CDR3aa: CASSFSGTSSYEQYF; CDR3nt: TGTGCCAGCAGTTTCTCCGGGACTAGCTCCTACGAGCAGTACTTC
j_gene: TRBJ2-7; d_gene: .; abundance: .; v_gene: TRBV21-1; CDR3aa: CASKGGRAQSSYEQYF; CDR3nt: TGTGCCAGCAAGGGAGGGAGGGCCCAGAGCTCCTACGAGCAGTACTTC